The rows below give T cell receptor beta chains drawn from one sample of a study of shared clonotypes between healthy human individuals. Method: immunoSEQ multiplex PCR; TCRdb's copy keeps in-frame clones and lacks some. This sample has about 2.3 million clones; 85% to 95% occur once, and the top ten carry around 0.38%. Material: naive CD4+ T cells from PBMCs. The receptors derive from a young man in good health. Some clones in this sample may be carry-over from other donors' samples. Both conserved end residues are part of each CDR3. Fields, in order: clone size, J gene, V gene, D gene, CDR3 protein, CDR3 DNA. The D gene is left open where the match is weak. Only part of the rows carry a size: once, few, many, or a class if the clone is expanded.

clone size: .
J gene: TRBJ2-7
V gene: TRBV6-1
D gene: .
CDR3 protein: CASSEQATLEQYF
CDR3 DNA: TGTGCCAGCAGTGAACAGGCAACTCTCGAGCAGTACTTC

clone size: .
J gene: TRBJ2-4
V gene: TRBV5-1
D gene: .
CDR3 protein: CASSQDPAQNIQYF
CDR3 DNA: TGCGCCAGCAGCCAAGACCCGGCCCAAAACATTCAGTACTTC

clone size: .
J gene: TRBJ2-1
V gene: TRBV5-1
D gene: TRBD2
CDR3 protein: CASSPITSGPTEQFF
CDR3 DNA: TGCGCCAGCAGCCCCATCACTAGCGGGCCAACGGAGCAGTTCTTC

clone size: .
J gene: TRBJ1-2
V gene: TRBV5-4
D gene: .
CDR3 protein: CASSFPIGGAEGYTF
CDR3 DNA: TGTGCCAGCAGCTTCCCTATCGGGGGGGCGGAGGGCTACACCTTC

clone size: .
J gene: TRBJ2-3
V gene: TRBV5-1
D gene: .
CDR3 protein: CASSAGGPAGTDTQYF
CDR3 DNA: TGCGCCAGCAGCGCCGGGGGGCCTGCCGGGACAGATACGCAGTATTTT

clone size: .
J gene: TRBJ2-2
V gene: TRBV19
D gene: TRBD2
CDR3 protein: CASSIRTSGRAGTGELFF
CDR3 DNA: TGTGCCAGTAGTATCCGGACTAGCGGGAGGGCCGGTACCGGGGAGCTGTTTTTT

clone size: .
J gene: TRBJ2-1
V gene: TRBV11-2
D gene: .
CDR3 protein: CASSPYRGEQFF
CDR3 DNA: TGTGCCAGCAGCCCTTACCGGGGGGAGCAGTTCTTC

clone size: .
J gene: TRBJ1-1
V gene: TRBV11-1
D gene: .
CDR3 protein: CASSLVYPTGNTEAFF
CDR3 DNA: TGTGCCAGCAGCTTAGTATACCCCACAGGGAACACTGAAGCTTTCTTT

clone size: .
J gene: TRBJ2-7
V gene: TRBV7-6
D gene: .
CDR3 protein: CASSPYRTYEQYF
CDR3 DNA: TGTGCCAGCAGCCCTTACAGGACCTACGAGCAGTACTTC

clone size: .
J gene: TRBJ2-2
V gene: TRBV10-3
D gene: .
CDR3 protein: CASSRRVGEHTGELFF
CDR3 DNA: TGTGCCAGCTCCCGGAGAGTTGGGGAGCACACCGGGGAGCTGTTTTTT

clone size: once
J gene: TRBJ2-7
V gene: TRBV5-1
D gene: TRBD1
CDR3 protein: CASSRPGQGTYEQYF
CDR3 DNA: TGCGCCAGCAGCCGACCGGGACAGGGGACCTACGAGCAGTACTTC

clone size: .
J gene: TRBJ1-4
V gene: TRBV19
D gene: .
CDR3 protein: CASTDQTPATNEKLFF
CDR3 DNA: TGTGCCAGTACCGATCAGACACCTGCAACTAATGAAAAACTGTTTTTT

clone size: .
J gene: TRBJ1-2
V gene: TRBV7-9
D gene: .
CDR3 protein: CASSFMTVSYGYTF
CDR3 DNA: TGTGCCAGCAGCTTTATGACCGTCAGCTATGGCTACACCTTC

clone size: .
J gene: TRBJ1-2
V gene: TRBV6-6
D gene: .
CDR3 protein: CASSYNYGYTF
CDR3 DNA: TGTGCCAGCAGTTACAACTATGGCTACACCTTC

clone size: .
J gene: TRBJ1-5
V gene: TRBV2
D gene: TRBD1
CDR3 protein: CASGTGTQPQHF
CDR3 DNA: TGTGCCAGCGGGACAGGGACTCAGCCCCAGCATTTT

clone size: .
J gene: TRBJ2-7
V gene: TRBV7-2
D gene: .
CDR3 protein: CASSFVRGDYEQYF
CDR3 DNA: TGTGCCAGCAGCTTTGTCAGGGGGGACTACGAGCAGTACTTC

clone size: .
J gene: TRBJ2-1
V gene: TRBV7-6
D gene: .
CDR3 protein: CASSSPPYNEQFF
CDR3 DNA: TGTGCCAGCAGCTCGCCCCCCTACAATGAGCAGTTCTTC

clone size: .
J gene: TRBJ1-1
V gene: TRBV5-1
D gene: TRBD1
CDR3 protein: CASSLAGQGAMNTEAFF
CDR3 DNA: TGCGCCAGCAGCTTGGCCGGGCAGGGGGCCATGAACACTGAAGCTTTCTTT

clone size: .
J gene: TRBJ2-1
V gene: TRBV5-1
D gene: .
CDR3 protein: CASSRTANNEQFF
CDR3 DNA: TGCGCCAGCAGCCGGACAGCCAACAATGAGCAGTTCTTC

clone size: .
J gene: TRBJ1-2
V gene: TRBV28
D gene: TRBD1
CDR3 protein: CASNPPGGQGHYGYTF
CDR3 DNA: TGTGCCAGCAACCCCCCCGGGGGACAGGGTCATTATGGCTACACCTTC

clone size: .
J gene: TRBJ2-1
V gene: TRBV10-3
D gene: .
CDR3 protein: CAISESILGDEQFF
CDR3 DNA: TGTGCCATCAGTGAGTCGATTCTAGGGGATGAGCAGTTCTTC

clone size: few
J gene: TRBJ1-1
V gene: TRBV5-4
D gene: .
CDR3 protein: CASSFRVSDTEAFF
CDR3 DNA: TGTGCCAGCAGCTTCAGGGTATCTGACACTGAAGCTTTCTTT

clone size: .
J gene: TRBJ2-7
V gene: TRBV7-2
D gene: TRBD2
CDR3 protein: CASNAGAYEQYF
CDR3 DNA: TGTGCCAGCAACGCGGGAGCCTACGAGCAGTACTTC

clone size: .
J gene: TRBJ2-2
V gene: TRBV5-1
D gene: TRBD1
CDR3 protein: CASSVGQAELFF
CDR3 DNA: TGCGCCAGCAGCGTTGGACAGGCGGAGCTGTTTTTT

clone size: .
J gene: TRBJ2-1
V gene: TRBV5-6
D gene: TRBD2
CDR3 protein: CASREAGGPGNEQFF
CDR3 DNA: TGTGCCAGCAGGGAAGCGGGAGGGCCGGGGAATGAGCAGTTCTTC

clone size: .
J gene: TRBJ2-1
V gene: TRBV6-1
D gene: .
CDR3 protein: CASSEAWKGPYNEQFF
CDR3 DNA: TGTGCCAGCAGTGAAGCGTGGAAGGGCCCCTACAATGAGCAGTTCTTC

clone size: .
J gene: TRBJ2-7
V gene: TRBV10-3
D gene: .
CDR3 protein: CAISDTGLGEQYF
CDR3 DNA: TGTGCCATCAGTGATACGGGCCTCGGGGAGCAGTACTTC

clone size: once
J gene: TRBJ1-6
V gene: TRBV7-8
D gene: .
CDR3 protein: CASTFGSPYNSPLHF
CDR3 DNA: .

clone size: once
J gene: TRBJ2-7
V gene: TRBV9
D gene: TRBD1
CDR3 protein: CASSVTGTENYEQYF
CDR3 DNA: TGTGCCAGCAGCGTTACCGGGACAGAGAACTACGAGCAGTACTTC

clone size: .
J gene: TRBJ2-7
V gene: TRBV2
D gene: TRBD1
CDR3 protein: CASGRDRDHEQYF
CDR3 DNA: TGTGCCAGCGGAAGAGACAGGGACCACGAGCAGTACTTC